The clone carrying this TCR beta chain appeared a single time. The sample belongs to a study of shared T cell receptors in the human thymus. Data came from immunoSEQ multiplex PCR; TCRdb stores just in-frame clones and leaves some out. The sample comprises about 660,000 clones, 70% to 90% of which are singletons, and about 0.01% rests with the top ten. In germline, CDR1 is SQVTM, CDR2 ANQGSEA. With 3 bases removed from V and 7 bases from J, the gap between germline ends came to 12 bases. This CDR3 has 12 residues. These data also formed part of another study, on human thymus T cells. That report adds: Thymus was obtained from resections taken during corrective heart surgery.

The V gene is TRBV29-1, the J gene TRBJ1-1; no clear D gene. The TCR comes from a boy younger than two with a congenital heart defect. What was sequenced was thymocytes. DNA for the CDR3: TGCAGCGTTGATGACGGGAGTGATGAAGCTTTCTTT. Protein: CSVDDGSDEAFF.